This is a list of T cell receptor beta chains from one sample in a study of draining lymph node invasion in breast cancer. TCRdb reprocessed the bulk RNA-seq reads via MiXCR and lists one record per CDR3 protein. The sample lists more than 2,500 distinct CDR3 sequences, 65% to 80% seen once, with about 9.1% in the top ten. The sequencing sample was made of sorted memory CD4+ effector T cells from a lymph node. The source is a female donor with luminal breast cancer. CDR3s include the opening cysteine and the closing phenylalanine or tryptophan. The size entry is marked missing in some rows and otherwise reads once, few, many or a size class.

V: TRBV29-1; J: TRBJ1-3; size: -; CDR3: CSVSRPETGLGNTIYF
V: TRBV5-1; J: TRBJ2-2; size: -; CDR3: CASSSRHTGELFF
V: TRBV7-2; J: TRBJ2-3; size: once; CDR3: CASRRDRDTDTQYF
V: TRBV20-1; J: TRBJ1-1; size: -; CDR3: CSASTGTGTEAFF
V: TRBV20-1; J: TRBJ2-7; size: -; CDR3: CSAILAGESYEQYF
V: TRBV2; J: TRBJ2-3; size: few; CDR3: CASSEGSGTNTDTQYF
V: TRBV7-2; J: TRBJ1-5; size: -; CDR3: CASSFQDRGNNQPQHF
V: TRBV2; J: TRBJ2-7; size: -; CDR3: CASSDREGGYEQYF
V: TRBV7-2; J: TRBJ2-7; size: -; CDR3: CASSLAPTVGDEQYF
V: TRBV5-6; J: TRBJ2-7; size: -; CDR3: CASSLRGQYEQYF
V: TRBV7-2; J: TRBJ1-2; size: -; CDR3: CASSFTENYGYTF
V: TRBV10-3; J: TRBJ2-1; size: -; CDR3: CAITGRDRGANEQFF
V: TRBV12-3/TRBV12-4; J: TRBJ1-6; size: -; CDR3: CASSLASGTGAYNSPLHF
V: TRBV3-1; J: TRBJ1-4; size: -; CDR3: CASSQGGYKKLFF
V: TRBV3-1; J: TRBJ2-5; size: -; CDR3: CASSPSVAGAGETQYF
V: TRBV18; J: TRBJ2-7; size: -; CDR3: CASSPNYEQYF
V: TRBV20-1; J: TRBJ1-2; size: -; CDR3: CSASALTFNYGYTF
V: TRBV18; J: TRBJ1-1; size: -; CDR3: CASSPPSGVGTEAFF
V: TRBV6-1; J: TRBJ1-2; size: few; CDR3: CASSGVPGPNNYGYTF
V: TRBV7-2; J: TRBJ2-1; size: -; CDR3: CASSLEVYNEQFF